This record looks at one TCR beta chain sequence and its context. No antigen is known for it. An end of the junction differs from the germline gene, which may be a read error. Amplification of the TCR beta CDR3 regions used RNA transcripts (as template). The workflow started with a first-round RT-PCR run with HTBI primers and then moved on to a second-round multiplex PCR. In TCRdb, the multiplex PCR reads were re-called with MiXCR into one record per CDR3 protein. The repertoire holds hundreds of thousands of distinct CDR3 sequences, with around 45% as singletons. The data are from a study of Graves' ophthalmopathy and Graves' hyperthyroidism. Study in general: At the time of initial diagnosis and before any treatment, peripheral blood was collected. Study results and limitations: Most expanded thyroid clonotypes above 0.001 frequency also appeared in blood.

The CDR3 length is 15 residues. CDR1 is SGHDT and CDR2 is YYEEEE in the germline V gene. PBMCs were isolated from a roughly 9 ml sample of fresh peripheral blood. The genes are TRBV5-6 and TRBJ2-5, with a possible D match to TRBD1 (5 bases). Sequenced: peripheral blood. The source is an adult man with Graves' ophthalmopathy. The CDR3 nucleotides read TGTGCCGGCAGCTCCGCTTCGACAGCCCAAGAGACCCAGTACTTC. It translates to CAGSSASTAQETQYF.